The 18 T cell receptor beta chains below all came from one sample that was sequenced in a study of T cell repertoires in cytomegalovirus infection. A single record per CDR3 protein comes from TCRdb applying MiXCR to the reads. The sample carries roughly 230,000 distinct CDR3 sequences, 6% to 8% recorded once. Sequences were obtained from PBMCs. These receptors were collected from a human donor in good health (CMV status not recorded). Some clones in this sample may be carry-over from other donors' samples.

Note on this clonotype: A much bigger clone sits one base away, suggesting this may be a read error. The V gene is TRBV6-2 or TRBV6-3, the J gene TRBJ2-3, with TRBD2 as a possible D gene (6 bases). The V gene's germline CDR1 is MNHEY and CDR2 SVGEGT. The CDR3 length is 14 residues. The germline V and J ends were trimmed by 6 bases and 5 bases, with 15 bases remaining between them. CDR3 bases: TGTGCCAGCAGGGGAGGTGGGCGCGTAGATACGCAGTATTTT. Protein: CASRGGGRVDTQYF.

This clonotype was observed at least ten times. The V gene is TRBV19, the J gene TRBJ2-6; the match to TRBD2 covers 10 bases. Germline-derived CDR1 and CDR2 are LNHDA and SQIVND (reference sequence). With 6 bases clipped from V and 0 bases from J, the junction kept 5 bases outside the gene matches. The CDR3 runs 17 residues. The CDR3, as DNA: TGTGCCAGTAGCCAACTAGCGGGGAGCTCTGGGGCCAACGTCCTGACTTTC. This gives the protein CASSQLAGSSGANVLTF.

The sample holds many counts of this clonotype. J is TRBJ2-5 and V is TRBV19; D uncertain. Trimming cost V 5 bases and J 4 bases, with 17 bases left between them. The germline CDR1 and CDR2 sequences are LNHDA and SQIVND (reference sequence). The CDR3 has 15 residues. The CDR3 region has the DNA TGTGCCAGTAGTCCCCCGCCGGGCCGGATAGAGACCCAGTACTTC. It yields the protein CASSPPPGRIETQYF. Full variable domain (outside the CDR3, taken from reference TRBV19 and TRBJ2-5): DGGITQSPKYLFRKEGQNVTLSCEQNLNHDAMYWYRQDPGQGLRLIYYSQIVNDFQKGDIAEGYSVSREKKESFPLTVTSAQKNPTAFYLCASSPPPGRIETQYFGPGTRLLVL.

This chain links TRBV29-1 with TRBJ2-3; 10 bases match TRBD2. There are 14 residues in the CDR3. In germline, CDR1 is SQVTM, CDR2 ANQGSEA. After removal of 4 bases from V and 6 bases from J, the junction contained 7 bases not matched to a gene. CDR3 in amino acids: CSVALAGSKDTQYF. The CDR3 DNA reads as TGCAGCGTTGCACTAGCGGGGTCCAAGGATACGCAGTATTTT.

As for this clonotype: A single base separates this from a much larger clone, so it may be a read error. V is TRBV7-9 and J is TRBJ1-4, with 7 nucleotides matching TRBD1. CDR1 and CDR2 (germline): SEHNR, FQNEAQ (reference sequence). Unmatched junction bases numbered 10, after V lost 5 bases and J lost 4 bases. The CDR3 covers 16 residues. CDR3 loop: CASSLTEGALNEKLFF. CDR3 in DNA: TGTGCCAGCAGCCTCACCGAGGGGGCTCTTAATGAAAAACTGTTTTTT.

Many counts were recorded for this clonotype. The chain joins TRBV6-2 or TRBV6-3 to TRBJ2-1, with D uncertain. The germline V gene encodes CDR1 MNHEY and CDR2 SVGEGT. The CDR3 length is 14 residues. V lost 5 bases and J lost 7, with 15 bases in between. CDR3 region: CASSPTIVTNEQFF. The DNA for the CDR3 is TGTGCCAGCAGTCCCACGATAGTAACGAATGAGCAGTTCTTC.

This clonotype occurred many times. J is TRBJ1-5 and V is TRBV7-2; D is undetermined. CDR3 length: 15 residues. Germline-derived CDR1 and CDR2 are SGHTA and FQGNSA. Trimming shortened V by 1 base and J by 4 bases, and 11 bases separated the two germline ends. This CDR3 reads CASSLGPERNQPQHF. CDR3 sequence (DNA): TGTGCCAGCAGCTTAGGGCCAGAGAGGAATCAGCCCCAGCATTTT.

This clonotype has a count of ten or more. Here the CDR3 reads CASSFAGDRAGGLKYNEQFF. CDR3 nucleotides: TGTGCCAGCAGTTTTGCCGGGGACCGTGCAGGGGGCTTGAAGTACAATGAGCAGTTCTTC. The genes are TRBV12-3 or TRBV12-4 and TRBJ2-1; 8 bases agree with TRBD1. J gave up 4 bases and V 3 bases, and 20 bases lay outside the gene matches. CDR3 length: 20 residues.

This clonotype was detected only a few times. V gene TRBV29-1 combines with J gene TRBJ2-1; TRBD2 aligns across 10 bases. Trimming took 3 bases from V and 13 from J; bases not matched to a gene: 21. There are 17 residues in the CDR3. Germline CDR1 and CDR2: SQVTM and ANQGSEA. CDR3 DNA: TGCAGCGTTGACCAAAGACTAGCGGGTTACGCTGCGAGGCGACAGTTCTTC. Amino acids: CSVDQRLAGYAARRQFF.

This clonotype was seen repeatedly, ten times or more. The rearrangement links TRBV20-1 to TRBJ2-1; 10 bases are a match to TRBD2. Germline V gene data show CDR1 as DFQATT and CDR2 as SNEGSKA (reference sequence). The CDR3 is made up of 13 amino acids. After removal of 3 bases from V and 8 bases from J, the junction contained 4 bases not matched to a gene. CDR3 nucleotides: TGCAGTGCTAGGAGCGGGGGGGGAGATGAGCAGTTCTTC. It codes for CSARSGGGDEQFF.

This clonotype was picked up many times. The gene calls are TRBV4-1 and TRBJ2-7, with D maybe TRBD2 (5 bases). Germline V gene lookup returns CDR1 MGHRA and CDR2 YSYEKL. The CDR3 contains 14 residues. V was cut by 2 bases and J by 0 bases, with 8 bases left in between. The CDR3 DNA sequence: TGCGCCAGCAGCCAACGTGGGAGCTCCTACGAGCAGTACTTC. This translates into CASSQRGSSYEQYF.

This clonotype was counted between two and nine times. The chain links TRBV20-1 to TRBJ1-4; D ambiguous. The CDR3 is 14 amino acids. Trimming took off 6 bases at V and 5 bases at J, with 16 bases between the two ends. The germline CDR1 and CDR2 sequences are DFQATT and SNEGSKA (reference sequence). This CDR3 reads CSAKSAYTNEKLFF. The CDR3 bases are TGCAGTGCGAAAAGCGCTTACACCAATGAAAAACTGTTTTTT.

This clonotype appeared many times. V usage is TRBV10-3 and J usage is TRBJ1-3; D unresolved. Germline V gives CDR1 ENHRY, CDR2 SYGVKD. This CDR3 is built from 15 residues. Trimming took 3 bases from V and 0 from J, leaving 9 bases between them. The DNA of the CDR3 is TGTGCCATCAGTGATACTGAGAGCTCTGGAAACACCATATATTTT. Amino acid sequence: CAISDTESSGNTIYF.

This clonotype was seen more than once but under ten times. The chain combines TRBV7-2 with TRBJ1-2; D might be TRBD1 (5 bases). The CDR3 is 14 residues long. The germline V and J ends were trimmed by 6 bases and 1 base, with 12 bases remaining between them. CDR1 and CDR2 (germline): SGHTA, FQGNSA. The CDR3 nucleotides are TGTGCCAGCAGGTTTGGGACGTTTAACTATGGCTACACCTTC. Translated: CASRFGTFNYGYTF.

The chain carries TRBV7-2 and TRBJ2-3, with a possible D match to TRBD1 (6 bases). This CDR3 has 14 amino acids. The V gene's germline CDR1 is SGHTA and CDR2 FQGNSA. V was clipped by 3 bases and J by 4 bases, with 11 bases between them. The CDR3 loop reads CASSFGQGPDTQYF. CDR3 nucleotides: TGTGCCAGCAGCTTCGGCCAGGGGCCAGATACGCAGTATTTT. The full variable domain, with the rest looked up from reference TRBV7-2 and TRBJ2-3, is GAGVSQSPSNKVTEKGKDVELRCDPISGHTALYWYRQSLGQGLEFLIYFQGNSAPDKSGLPSDRFSAERTGGSVSTLTIQRTQQEDSAVYLCASSFGQGPDTQYFGPGTRLTVL.

This clonotype was counted at least ten times. This chain connects TRBV6-2 or TRBV6-3 to TRBJ1-1; a weak D match, TRBD1 (6 bases). From germline, CDR1 is MNHEY and CDR2 SVGEGT. The CDR3 contains 14 residues. V lost 5 bases, J lost 1 base, and 11 bases lay in between. Here the CDR3 DNA reads TGTGCCAGCAGTCCCGGGACAAGGAACACTGAAGCTTTCTTT. Translating gives CASSPGTRNTEAFF.

This clonotype has a count of ten or more. The V gene is TRBV7-3, the J gene TRBJ2-5, with 7 bases identical to TRBD1. V was pared by 5 bases and J by 0 bases, with 6 bases of the junction left unmatched. The CDR3 sequence is 15 residues long. Germline V gene sequence: CDR1 SGHTA, CDR2 FQGTGA. The CDR3 sequence is CASSLGTANQETQYF. The CDR3 DNA sequence: TGTGCCAGCAGCCTCGGGACAGCAAACCAAGAGACCCAGTACTTC.

At least ten counts were recorded for this clonotype. The chain employs TRBV20-1 and TRBJ2-5; 14 nucleotides line up with TRBD2. V dropped 6 bases and J dropped 5; count of bases not matched to a gene: 8. The V gene's germline CDR1 is DFQATT and CDR2 SNEGSKA (reference sequence). The CDR3 totals 15 residues. The CDR3 loop is CSASTSGGGFETQYF. DNA of the CDR3: TGCAGTGCGTCGACTAGCGGGGGGGGTTTCGAGACCCAGTACTTC.